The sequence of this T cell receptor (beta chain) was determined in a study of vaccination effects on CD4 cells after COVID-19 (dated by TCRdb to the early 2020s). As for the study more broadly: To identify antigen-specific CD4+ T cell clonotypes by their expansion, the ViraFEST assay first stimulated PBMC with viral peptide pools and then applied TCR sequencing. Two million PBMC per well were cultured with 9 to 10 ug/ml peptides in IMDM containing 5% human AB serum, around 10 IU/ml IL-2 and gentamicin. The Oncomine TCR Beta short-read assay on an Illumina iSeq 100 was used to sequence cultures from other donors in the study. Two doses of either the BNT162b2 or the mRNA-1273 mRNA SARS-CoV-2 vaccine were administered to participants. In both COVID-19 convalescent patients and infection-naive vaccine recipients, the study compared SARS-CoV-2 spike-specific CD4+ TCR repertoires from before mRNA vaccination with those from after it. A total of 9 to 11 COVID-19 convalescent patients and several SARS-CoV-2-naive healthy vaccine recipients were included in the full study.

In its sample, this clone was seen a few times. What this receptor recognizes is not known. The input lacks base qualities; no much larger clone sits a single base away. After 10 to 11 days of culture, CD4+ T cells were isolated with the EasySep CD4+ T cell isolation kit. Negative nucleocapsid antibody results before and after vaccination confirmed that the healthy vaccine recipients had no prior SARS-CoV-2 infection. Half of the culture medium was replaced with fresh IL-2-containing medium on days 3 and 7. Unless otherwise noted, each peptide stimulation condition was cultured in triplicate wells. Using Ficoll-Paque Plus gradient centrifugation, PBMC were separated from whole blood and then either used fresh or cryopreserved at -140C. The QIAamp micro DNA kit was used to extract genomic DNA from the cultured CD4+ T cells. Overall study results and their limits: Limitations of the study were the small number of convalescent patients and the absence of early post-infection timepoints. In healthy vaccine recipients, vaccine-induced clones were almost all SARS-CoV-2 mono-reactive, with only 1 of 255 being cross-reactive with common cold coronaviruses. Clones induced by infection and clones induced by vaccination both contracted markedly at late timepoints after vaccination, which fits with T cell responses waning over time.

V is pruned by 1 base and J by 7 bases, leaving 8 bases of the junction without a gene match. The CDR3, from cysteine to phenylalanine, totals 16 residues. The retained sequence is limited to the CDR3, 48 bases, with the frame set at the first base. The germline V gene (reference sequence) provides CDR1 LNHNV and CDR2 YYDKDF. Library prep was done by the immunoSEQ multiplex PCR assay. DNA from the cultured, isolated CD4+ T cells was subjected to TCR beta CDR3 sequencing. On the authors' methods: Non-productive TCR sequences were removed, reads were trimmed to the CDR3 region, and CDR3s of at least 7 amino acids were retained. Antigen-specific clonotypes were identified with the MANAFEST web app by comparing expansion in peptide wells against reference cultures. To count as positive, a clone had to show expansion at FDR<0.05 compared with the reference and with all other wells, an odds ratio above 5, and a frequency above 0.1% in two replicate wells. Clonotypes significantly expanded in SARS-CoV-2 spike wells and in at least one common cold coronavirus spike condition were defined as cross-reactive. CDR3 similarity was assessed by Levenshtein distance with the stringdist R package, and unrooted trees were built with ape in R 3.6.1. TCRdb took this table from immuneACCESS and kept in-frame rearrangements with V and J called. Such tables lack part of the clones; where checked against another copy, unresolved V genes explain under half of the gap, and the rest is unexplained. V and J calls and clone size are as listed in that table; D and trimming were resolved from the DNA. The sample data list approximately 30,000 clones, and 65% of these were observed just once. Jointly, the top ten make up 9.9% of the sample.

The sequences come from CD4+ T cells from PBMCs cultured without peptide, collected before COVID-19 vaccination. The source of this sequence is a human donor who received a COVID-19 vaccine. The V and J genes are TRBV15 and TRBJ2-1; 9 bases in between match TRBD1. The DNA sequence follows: TGTGCCACCAGCAGAGGCCTACAGGGGGCGCATAATGAGCAGTTCTTC. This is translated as CATSRGLQGAHNEQFF.